The following is a TCR beta chain sequence with its context. This clone was picked up many times. Its antigen is still unknown. No clone much larger than this one lies a single base away; base qualities are absent. The sample is drawn from a study of CD8+ T cells in alopecia areata (dated by TCRdb to between 2018 and 2020). For context, the study as a whole: The treated patients took part in an open-label pilot trial in which moderate-to-severe alopecia areata was treated with oral tofacitinib at 5 to 10 mg twice daily. Tofacitinib was given for 6 to 18 months, followed by 6 months of follow-up off drug to assess delayed response and recurrence. In treated patients, disease severity was measured using the SALT score, which gives the percentage of scalp surface area affected. The study used high-throughput TCRbeta sequencing to examine T cell clonal expansion in alopecia areata, in both the C3H/HeJ mouse model and human patients. Human TCRbeta sequencing covered scalp tissue and sorted CD4+ and CD8+ peripheral blood T cells from patchy and totalis/universalis alopecia areata patients and healthy controls. Tofacitinib-treated patients had biopsies at baseline and at 4 and 24 weeks of treatment, with a later scalp biopsy in several patients. Scalp clonality was compared among normal scalp (n=4), patchy alopecia areata scalp (n=8), and alopecia totalis/universalis scalp (n=8). The RNA source kit depended on sample type: the PAXgene miRNA kit for fixed scalp, the miRNeasy kit for PBMCs, and the RNeasy kit for mouse skin. TCRbeta CDR3 regions were amplified by immunoSEQ multiplex PCR with 35 Vbeta forward and 13 Jbeta reverse primers. On the study overall, not on this receptor specifically: During tofacitinib treatment, many expanded lesional clones stuck around in both scalp and blood, and this persistence may partly explain why relapse happens after treatment is stopped. Higher clonality and more expanded CD8+ clones were observed in lesional scalp than in normal scalp, particularly in alopecia totalis/universalis, a finding suggestive of antigenic drive. Because the treated cohort was small and included a single nonresponder, larger studies are needed to assess links between baseline CD8+ expansion and response. Compared with mice, TCR sequences shared between patients were less clear, possibly partly because of HLA diversity across the patient population. With tofacitinib, both scalp clonality and the number of expanded CD8+ clones among the top 100 scalp clones went down significantly. Unlike mouse skin, where gammadelta T cells dominate, normal human skin contains resident alphabeta T cells that get sequenced too, which complicates analysis of the scalp TCR repertoire.

Reading from cysteine to phenylalanine, the CDR3 counts 18 amino acids. The DNA shown is the 54-base CDR3, in frame from base 1. Library method: the immunoSEQ multiplex PCR assay. RNA was extracted from all samples and reverse transcribed into cDNA as template for TCR sequencing. First-strand cDNA was synthesized with SuperScript III using a 2:1 mix of oligo-dT and random hexamers. A synthetic immune receptor repertoire was used to assess amplification bias, and residual bias was removed computationally. The published analysis was carried out like this. Raw reads were preprocessed to remove errors, and CDR3 was defined by IMGT conventions from the conserved cysteine to phenylalanine. To get clonality, Shannon entropy was normalized by log2 of the number of productive unique TCRs and the result was subtracted from 1. Whether each scalp clone was CD4 or CD8 was inferred by checking scalp TCRbeta sequences against the CD4 and CD8 repertoires from sorted blood. The table comes from immuneACCESS by way of TCRdb, which keeps in-frame sequences with V and J called. Part of the clones is missing from these tables; in studies checked, under half for an unresolved V gene and the rest for unknown reasons. V and J calls and clone size come straight from that table; D and trimming were deduced from the DNA. For this sample the table gives just over 150,000 clones, of which 55% to 75% were detected only once. The ten most abundant clones make up 0.91% of the sample.

The time point label of this sample denotes: roughly 27 days on oral tofacitinib. The treatment or condition label here, explained by the study, means: oral pan-JAK inhibitor, 5-10 mg twice daily. From alopecia areata patients, peripheral blood was collected along with lesional scalp punch biopsies. After PBMCs were isolated by density centrifugation and stained for CD3, CD4 and CD8, a FACSAria was used to sort CD4+ and CD8+ T cells. The rearranged chain carries TRBV21-1 and TRBJ1-5; no DNA check was done on the table's D call, TRBD1. TRBV21-1 constitutes a pseudogene. This specimen consisted of CD4+ T cells sorted from blood, obtained at week 4, from a patient treated with tofacitinib. The receptor's source is a human donor with alopecia areata. At the DNA level, the sequence is TGTGCCAGCAGCAACCCCCGGCAGGGGGTACTACAAATGCAGCCCCAGCATTTT. This sequence encodes CASSNPRQGVLQMQPQHF.